This T cell receptor beta chain was profiled in a study of OX40 agonist ivuxolimab in advanced cancers. As for this clone: The target antigen is unknown.

Findings of the study overall: At 0.1 to 3.0 mg/kg and by week 6, clonal expansion occurred in CD4+ and CD8+ blood T cells.

The CDR3 has 15 residues. Germline V lookup: CDR1 SGHRS, CDR2 YFSETQ. Germline trimming cut 5 bases from V and 2 bases from J; bases unmatched to any gene: 9. Using immunoSEQ multiplex PCR, the repertoire was profiled, and TCRdb retains in-frame clones only, with some absent. The table includes roughly 64,000 clones, around 90% detected once. The chain employs TRBV5-1 and TRBJ2-7, with 8 bases that match TRBD2. The sequencing here drew on CD4+ or CD8+ T cells sorted from blood, taken in a trial of the OX40 agonist ivuxolimab. This sequence originates from an adult with an advanced solid tumor such as melanoma, head and neck, liver or kidney cancer. The CDR3 region is CASRLLAEWTYEQYF. The CDR3 bases are TGCGCCAGCAGGTTACTAGCGGAATGGACCTACGAGCAGTACTTC.